Listed here are 10 T cell receptor beta chains from one sample, sequenced in a study of identifying expanded T cells in peripheral blood. Produced via immunoSEQ multiplex PCR; TCRdb's table is partial and in-frame only. The sample includes roughly 100,000 clones, more than 85% of them seen just once. Sequencing was performed on blood. The receptors come from a person between 18 and 69 years old in good health.

This clone was detected only once. The V and J genes are TRBV11-2 and TRBJ2-1; TRBD2 matches at 8 bases. Germline CDR1 reads SGHAT; CDR2 reads FQNNGV. The CDR3 covers 17 residues. With V trimmed by 5 bases and J by 0 bases, 9 bases remained unmatched. Here the CDR3 reads CASSGPTSGSSYNEQFF. The CDR3, as DNA: TGTGCCAGCAGCGGGCCCACTAGCGGCAGCTCCTACAATGAGCAGTTCTTC.

The chain joins TRBV6-5 to TRBJ1-3; no clear D. From germline, CDR1 is MNHEY and CDR2 SVGAGI. The CDR3 length is 15 residues. The V end lost 2 bases, the J end lost 0 bases, and 8 bases lay between the germline ends. The CDR3 bases are TGTGCCAGCAGTTACGGGCAGAGCTCTGGAAACACCATATATTTT. Translation gives CASSYGQSSGNTIYF.

The gene calls are TRBV10-3 and TRBJ1-3; D is uncertain. The CDR3 is 12 amino acids. The V and J ends lost 8 bases and 8 bases respectively, with 13 bases between them. CDR1 ENHRY and CDR2 SYGVKD come from the germline V gene. The CDR3 loop reads CAIEGRGDTIYF. The CDR3 DNA sequence: TGTGCCATCGAAGGCCGCGGGGACACCATATATTTT.

This chain connects TRBV7-2 to TRBJ1-1; D gene ambiguous. The CDR3 is 16 residues long. Germline lookup yields CDR1 SGHTA and CDR2 FQGNSA. Trimming left V 4 bases short and J 7 bases short, with 22 bases between. CDR3: CASSSAVGEIVLEAFF. The CDR3 DNA is TGTGCCAGCAGCTCAGCCGTGGGCGAAATCGTGCTTGAAGCTTTCTTT.

This rearrangement joins TRBV6-5 to TRBJ2-7; D gene ambiguous. From germline, CDR1 is MNHEY and CDR2 SVGAGI. Deletions cut 0 bases from V and 2 bases from J, with 8 bases between. CDR3 length: 14 residues. CDR3 protein: CASSYSPVTYEQYF. The CDR3 nucleotides read TGTGCCAGCAGTTACTCCCCGGTCACCTACGAGCAGTACTTC.

In nucleotides, the CDR3 is TGTGCCAGCAGTCCCCAGGGGGGTACCGGGGAGCTGTTTTTT. Translating gives CASSPQGGTGELFF. The chain joins TRBV7-2 to TRBJ2-2, with D possibly matching TRBD1 (7 bases). CDR3 length: 14 residues. V gave up 6 bases and J gave up 5 bases, with 13 bases separating them. Germline V CDR1 and CDR2: SGHTA, FQGNSA.

The chain is built from TRBV6-5 and TRBJ2-7; 8 bases match TRBD2. CDR3 length: 14 amino acids. Trimming took 10 bases from V and 2 from J; bases not matched to a gene: 10. The germline CDR1 and CDR2 sequences are MNHEY and SVGAGI. CDR3 nucleotide sequence: TGTGCCACCGCACGGGGGGGCGACCCCTACGAGCAGTACTTC. Translation: CATARGGDPYEQYF.

The rearrangement uses TRBV7-6 and TRBJ1-1; a weak D match, TRBD1 (5 bases). The CDR3 is 14 residues long. V lost 3 bases and J 0 bases, leaving 8 bases between the germline ends. CDR1 is SGHVS and CDR2 is FNYEAQ in the germline V gene. CDR3 nucleotides: TGTGCCAGCAGCTTTGACAGCCTGAACACTGAAGCTTTCTTT. Its translation: CASSFDSLNTEAFF.

The rearrangement joins TRBV5-1 to TRBJ2-6; D perhaps matches TRBD2 (6 bases). This CDR3 contains 16 residues. Trimming removed 4 bases from V and 0 bases from J, with 11 bases in between. Germline CDR1 SGHRS, CDR2 YFSETQ. The CDR3: CASSLAGFSGANVLTF. The CDR3 DNA follows: TGCGCCAGCAGCCTGGCGGGGTTCTCTGGGGCCAACGTCCTGACTTTC.

V gene TRBV7-2 combines with J gene TRBJ1-1, with D possibly being TRBD1 (5 bases). The V and J ends lost 3 bases and 1 base respectively, with 9 bases between them. Germline V lookup: CDR1 SGHTA, CDR2 FQGNSA. This CDR3 has 14 amino acids. The CDR3, as DNA: TGTGCCAGCAGCTTCAGGGTGCAGAACACTGAAGCTTTCTTT. This sequence encodes CASSFRVQNTEAFF.